This T cell receptor (beta chain) originates from a study of cytomegalovirus exposure and HLA in healthy donors. Study as a whole: Most genotyped donors, 81% of some 400, had Caucasian-associated genetic ancestry. Study-level points and caveats: The likely explanation for a cluster of highly shared sequence variants was sequencing artifact.

With respect to this clone: What it binds is not known.

The PCR used 60 Vbeta and 13 Jbeta primers. Under the authors' procedure: Later work found 80 million or so unique TCR beta chains, with roughly 11 million shared. Sequencing used immunoSEQ multiplex PCR; TCRdb keeps in-frame clones, though not all of them. V and J calls plus clone size are reproduced from that table; the DNA served to infer D and trimming. The sample holds some 76,000 clones, about three quarters seen once. J was trimmed by 0 bases and V by 6 bases; bases with no gene match: 12. Germline CDR1 and CDR2: ENHRY and SYGVKD. The CDR3 runs to 18 residues. This chain connects TRBV10-3 to TRBJ1-3, with 9 positions matching TRBD1. Sequencing input: PBMCs. The sequence was obtained from a male donor in good health and CMV-seropositive. The CDR3 nucleotides read TGTGCCATCAGATCGGGACAGGGCCGTACTTCCTCTGGAAACACCATATATTTT. Its translation: CAIRSGQGRTSSGNTIYF.